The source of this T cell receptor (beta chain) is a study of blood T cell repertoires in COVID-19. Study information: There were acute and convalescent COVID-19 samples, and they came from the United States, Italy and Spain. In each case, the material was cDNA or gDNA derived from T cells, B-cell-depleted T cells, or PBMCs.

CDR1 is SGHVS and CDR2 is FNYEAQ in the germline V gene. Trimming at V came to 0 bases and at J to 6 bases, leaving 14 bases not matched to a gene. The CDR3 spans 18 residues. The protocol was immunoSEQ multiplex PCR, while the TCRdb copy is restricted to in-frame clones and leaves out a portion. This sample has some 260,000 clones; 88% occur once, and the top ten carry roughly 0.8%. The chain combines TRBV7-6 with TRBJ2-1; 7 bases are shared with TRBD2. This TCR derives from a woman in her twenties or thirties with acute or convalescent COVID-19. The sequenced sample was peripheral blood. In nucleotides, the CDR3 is TGTGCCAGCAGCTTAGCGCTAAAGCAGCGGGAAAGTTTCAATGAGCAGTTCTTC. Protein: CASSLALKQRESFNEQFF. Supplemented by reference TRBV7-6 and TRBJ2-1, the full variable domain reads GAGVSQSPRYKVTKRGQDVALRCDPISGHVSLYWYRQALGQGPEFLTYFNYEAQQDKSGLPNDRFSAERPEGSISTLTIQRTEQRDSAMYRCASSLALKQRESFNEQFFGPGTRLTVL.